This T cell receptor (beta chain) came from a study of blood T cell repertoires in COVID-19. Looking at the study overall: Collection of acute and convalescent COVID-19 samples took place in the United States, Italy and Spain. T cells, B-cell-depleted T cells, or PBMCs supplied cDNA or gDNA.

Original analysis: Amplification from reference gene primers served as the basis for estimated nucleated cell counts. TCRdb's copy holds only in-frame clones and misses some; the assay was immunoSEQ multiplex PCR. V, J and clone size are taken as reported in that table, and D and trimming were inferred from the DNA itself. The profile shows 100,000 to 120,000 clones, over 75% of them singletons. Unmatched junction bases numbered 11, after V lost 0 bases and J lost 7 bases. Germline loops: CDR1 KGHSH, CDR2 LQKENI. This CDR3 spans 16 amino acids. The sample comprised peripheral blood. The chain couples TRBV18 to TRBJ2-7, with TRBD1 matching over 8 bases. This clonotype was obtained from a human donor in a cohort sampled during active COVID-19. The CDR3 DNA follows: TGTGCCAGCTCACCACCAGCCGGACAGGGACCTGGGGAGCAGTACTTC. Translating gives CASSPPAGQGPGEQYF.